This T cell receptor (beta chain) was found in a study of blood T cells in healthy people across ages. General study findings and limits: Long-lived and aged donors differed, with more naive CD4+ cells and higher diversity in the long-lived.

As regards this clonotype: The target antigen is unknown.

Through a sample-barcoded 5' primer and a J-beta primer mix, a second PCR was run for roughly 6 to 12 cycles. A single record per CDR3 protein comes from TCRdb applying MiXCR to the 5' RACE reads. Counted here are just under 750,000 distinct CDR3 sequences, about 20% occurring once; the ten biggest clones make up about 22%. The germline V and J ends were trimmed by 6 bases and 2 bases, with 12 bases remaining between them. The CDR3 is 13 residues long. Germline V gene lookup returns CDR1 DFQATT and CDR2 SNEGSKA (reference sequence). This chain uses TRBV20-1 with TRBJ2-3; D is unresolved. Sequenced sample: blood. The clonotype originates from a man between 65 and 80 years old in good health. CDR3 amino acids: CSAPQLNTDTQYF. The CDR3 coding sequence is TGCAGTGCCCCCCAGCTTAACACAGATACGCAGTATTTT.